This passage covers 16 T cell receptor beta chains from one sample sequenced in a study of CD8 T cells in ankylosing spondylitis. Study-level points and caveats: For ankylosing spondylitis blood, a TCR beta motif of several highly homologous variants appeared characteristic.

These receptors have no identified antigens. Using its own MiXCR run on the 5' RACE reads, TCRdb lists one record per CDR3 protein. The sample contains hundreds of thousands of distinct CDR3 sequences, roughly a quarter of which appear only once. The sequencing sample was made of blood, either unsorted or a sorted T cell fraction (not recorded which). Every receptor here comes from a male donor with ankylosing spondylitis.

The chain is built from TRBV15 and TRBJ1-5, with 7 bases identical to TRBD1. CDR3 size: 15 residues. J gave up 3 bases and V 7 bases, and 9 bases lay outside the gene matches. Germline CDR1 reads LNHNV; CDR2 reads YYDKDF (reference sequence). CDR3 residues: CATIQGGMDNQPQHF. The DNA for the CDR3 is TGTGCCACCATCCAGGGGGGAATGGACAATCAGCCCCAGCATTTT.

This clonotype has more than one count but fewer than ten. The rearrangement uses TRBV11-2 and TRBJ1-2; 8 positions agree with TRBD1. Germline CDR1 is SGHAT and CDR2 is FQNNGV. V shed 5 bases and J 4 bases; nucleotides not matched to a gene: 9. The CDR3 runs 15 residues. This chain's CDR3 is CASSPDRVISYGYTF. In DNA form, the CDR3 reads TGTGCCAGCAGCCCGGACAGGGTAATATCCTATGGCTACACCTTC.

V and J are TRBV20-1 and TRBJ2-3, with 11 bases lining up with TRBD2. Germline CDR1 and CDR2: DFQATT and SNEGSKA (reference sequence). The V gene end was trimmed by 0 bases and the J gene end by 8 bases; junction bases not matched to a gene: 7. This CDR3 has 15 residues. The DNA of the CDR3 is TGCAGTGCTAGAGATCTTTCTAGCGGGAGGCCTACGCAGTATTTT. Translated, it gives CSARDLSSGRPTQYF.

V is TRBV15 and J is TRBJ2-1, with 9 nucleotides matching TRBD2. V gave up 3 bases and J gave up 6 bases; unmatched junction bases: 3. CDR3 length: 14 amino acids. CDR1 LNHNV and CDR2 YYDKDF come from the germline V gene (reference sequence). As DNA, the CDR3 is TGTGCCACCAGCAGGGGACTAGCCTCCAATGAGCAGTTCTTC. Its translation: CATSRGLASNEQFF.

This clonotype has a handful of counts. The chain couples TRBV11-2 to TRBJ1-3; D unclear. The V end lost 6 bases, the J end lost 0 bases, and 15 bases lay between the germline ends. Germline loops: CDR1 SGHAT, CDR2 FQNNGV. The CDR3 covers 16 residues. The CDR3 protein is CASRGLMVLSGNTIYF. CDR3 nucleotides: TGTGCCAGCAGGGGCTTGATGGTCCTCTCTGGAAACACCATATATTTT.

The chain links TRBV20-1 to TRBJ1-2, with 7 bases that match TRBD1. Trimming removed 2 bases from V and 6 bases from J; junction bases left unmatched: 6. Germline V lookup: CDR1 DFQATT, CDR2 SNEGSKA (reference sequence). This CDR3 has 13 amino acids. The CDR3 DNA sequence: TGCAGTGCTAGATCCGACAGGGACGATGGCTACACCTTC. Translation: CSARSDRDDGYTF.

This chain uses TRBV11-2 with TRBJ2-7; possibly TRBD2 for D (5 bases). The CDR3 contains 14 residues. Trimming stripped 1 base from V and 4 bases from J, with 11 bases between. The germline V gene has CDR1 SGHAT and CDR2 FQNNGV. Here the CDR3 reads CASSLGPGGYEQYV. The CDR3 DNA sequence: TGTGCCAGCAGCTTAGGGCCAGGAGGATACGAGCAGTACGTC.

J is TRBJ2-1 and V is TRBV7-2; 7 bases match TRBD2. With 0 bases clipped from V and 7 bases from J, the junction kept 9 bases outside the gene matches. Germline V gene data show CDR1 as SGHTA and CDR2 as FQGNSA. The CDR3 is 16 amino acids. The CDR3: CASSLARGGSINEQFF. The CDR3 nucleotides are TGTGCCAGCAGCTTAGCTCGGGGCGGGAGTATAAATGAGCAGTTCTTC.

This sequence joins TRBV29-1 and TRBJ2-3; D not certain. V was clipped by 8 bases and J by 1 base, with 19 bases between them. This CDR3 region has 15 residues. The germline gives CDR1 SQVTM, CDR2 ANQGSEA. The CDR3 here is CSLKRSDLGTDTQYF. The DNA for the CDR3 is TGCAGCCTAAAAAGGAGCGATCTCGGCACAGATACGCAGTATTTT.

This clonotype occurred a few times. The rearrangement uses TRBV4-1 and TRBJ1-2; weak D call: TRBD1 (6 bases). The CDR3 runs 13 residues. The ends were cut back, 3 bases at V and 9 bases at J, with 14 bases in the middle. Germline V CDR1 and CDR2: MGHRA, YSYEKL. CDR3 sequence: CASSQNRERSYTF. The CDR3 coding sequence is TGCGCCAGCAGCCAGAACAGGGAGAGGAGCTACACCTTC.

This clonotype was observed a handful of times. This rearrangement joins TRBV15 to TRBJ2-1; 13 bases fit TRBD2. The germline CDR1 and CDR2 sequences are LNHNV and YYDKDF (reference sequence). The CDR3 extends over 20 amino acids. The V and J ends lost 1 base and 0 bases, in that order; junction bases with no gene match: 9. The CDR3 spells CATSRAKPGLAGNSYNEQFF. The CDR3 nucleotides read TGTGCCACCAGCAGAGCTAAACCGGGACTAGCGGGGAACTCCTACAATGAGCAGTTCTTC.

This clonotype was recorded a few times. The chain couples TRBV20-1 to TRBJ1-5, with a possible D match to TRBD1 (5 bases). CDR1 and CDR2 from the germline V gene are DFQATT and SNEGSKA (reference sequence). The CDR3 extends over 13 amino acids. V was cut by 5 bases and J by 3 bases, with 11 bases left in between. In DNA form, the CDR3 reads TGCAGTGCTCAAGACAGCCCCAATCAGCCCCAGCATTTT. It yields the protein CSAQDSPNQPQHF.

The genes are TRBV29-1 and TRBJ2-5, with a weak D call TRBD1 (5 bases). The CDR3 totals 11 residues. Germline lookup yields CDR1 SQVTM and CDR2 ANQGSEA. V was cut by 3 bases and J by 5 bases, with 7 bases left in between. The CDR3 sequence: CSVDRVETQYF. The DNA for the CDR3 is TGCAGCGTTGACAGGGTGGAGACCCAGTACTTC. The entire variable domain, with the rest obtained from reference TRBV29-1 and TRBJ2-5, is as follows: SAVISQKPSRDICQRGTSLTIQCQVDSQVTMMFWYRQQPGQSLTLIATANQGSEATYESGFVIDKFPISRPNLTFSTLTVSNMSPEDSSIYLCSVDRVETQYFGPGTRLLVL.

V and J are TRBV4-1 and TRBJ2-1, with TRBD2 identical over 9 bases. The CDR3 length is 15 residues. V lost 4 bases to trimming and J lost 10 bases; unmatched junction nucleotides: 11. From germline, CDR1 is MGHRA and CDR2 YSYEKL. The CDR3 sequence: CASSPWSSGSREQFF. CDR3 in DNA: TGCGCCAGCAGCCCCTGGAGTAGCGGGAGTAGGGAGCAGTTCTTC.

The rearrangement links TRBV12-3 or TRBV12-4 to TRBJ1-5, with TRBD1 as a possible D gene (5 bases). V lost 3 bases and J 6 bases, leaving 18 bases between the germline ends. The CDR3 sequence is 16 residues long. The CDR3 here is CASSFWDSPVSQPQHF. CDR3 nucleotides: TGTGCCAGCAGTTTCTGGGACTCCCCGGTGAGTCAGCCCCAGCATTTT.

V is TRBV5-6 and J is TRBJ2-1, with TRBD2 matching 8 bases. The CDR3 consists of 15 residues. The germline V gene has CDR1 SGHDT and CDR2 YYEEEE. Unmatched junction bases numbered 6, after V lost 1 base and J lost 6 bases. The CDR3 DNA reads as TGTGCCAGCAGCTTGTTCGAGACTAGCGCCAATGAGCAGTTCTTC. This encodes CASSLFETSANEQFF.